These 24 T cell receptor beta chains came from one sample sequenced in a study of blood T cell repertoires in COVID-19. Clones were sequenced by immunoSEQ multiplex PCR, and TCRdb holds only the in-frame ones, with some missing. The table lists a few hundred thousand clones, roughly 90% of them singletons. Sequenced: peripheral blood. The receptors originated from a woman aged 40 to 50 who had recovered from COVID-19.

This clone was detected only a few times. The V gene is TRBV7-8, the J gene TRBJ2-6; the D gene is possibly TRBD1 (5 bases). Trimming stripped 5 bases from V and 2 bases from J, with 10 bases between. Germline CDR1 is SGHVS and CDR2 is FQNEAQ. The CDR3 loop spans 15 amino acids. This CDR3 reads CASSAQGTGANVLTF. CDR3 DNA sequence: TGTGCCAGCAGCGCTCAGGGTACTGGGGCCAACGTCCTGACTTTC.

The V call is TRBV5-4, the J call TRBJ1-1, with 8 positions matching TRBD1. The trim removed 0 bases at V and 3 bases at J, leaving 7 bases unmatched. Germline V gene data show CDR1 as SGHNT and CDR2 as YYREEE (reference sequence). This CDR3 is built from 16 residues. The CDR3: CASSLVGRGPDTEAFF. The CDR3 nucleotides are TGTGCCAGCAGCTTGGTTGGCAGGGGGCCAGACACTGAAGCTTTCTTT.

This clone was picked up a small number of times. The chain couples TRBV30 to TRBJ1-2; 7 positions match TRBD1. There are 14 residues in the CDR3. V lost 5 bases and J lost 3; bases outside the gene matches: 9. Looked up from germline, CDR1 is GTSNPN and CDR2 is SVGIG (reference sequence). The CDR3 region has the DNA TGTGCCTGGTTACGAGCAGGGGGATACTATGGCTACACCTTC. Protein: CAWLRAGGYYGYTF.

The CDR3 loop reads CASSLSDVARVSGRADFYEQYF. In DNA form, the CDR3 reads TGCGCCAGCAGCTTGTCTGACGTCGCTCGGGTTAGCGGGAGGGCCGACTTTTACGAGCAGTACTTC. V is TRBV5-1 and J is TRBJ2-7; 11 bases match TRBD2. The CDR3 totals 22 residues. The junction had 25 bases not matched to a gene; V was cut back by 1 base and J by 4 bases. CDR1 SGHRS and CDR2 YFSETQ come from the germline V gene.

The V and J genes are TRBV19 and TRBJ2-7, with D unresolved. V was trimmed by 1 base and J by 3 bases, leaving 13 bases between them. This CDR3 comprises 15 residues. Germline V CDR1 and CDR2: LNHDA, SQIVND (reference sequence). For the CDR3, the DNA is TGTGCCAGTAGTATAGGCGAGAGCCCCGGCTACGAGCAGTACTTC. Its protein is CASSIGESPGYEQYF.

This chain links TRBV28 with TRBJ2-5, with 8 positions matching TRBD1. Germline-derived CDR1 and CDR2 are MDHEN and SYDVKM. The CDR3 extends over 14 amino acids. The junction had 4 bases not matched to a gene; V was cut back by 3 bases and J by 4 bases. CDR3 DNA: TGTGCCAGCAGTTTGGGACAGGTAGTAGAGACCCAGTACTTC. Its translation is CASSLGQVVETQYF.

This sequence joins TRBV5-1 and TRBJ2-1, with D perhaps matching TRBD2 (5 bases). This CDR3 region has 14 residues. V lost 3 bases and J 5 bases, leaving 12 bases between the germline ends. Germline CDR1 is SGHRS and CDR2 is YFSETQ. The CDR3 nucleotides are TGCGCCAGCAGCTCAACCGGGGAAAACAATGAGCAGTTCTTC. Its translation is CASSSTGENNEQFF.

The chain has TRBV6-5 and TRBJ2-7, with 10 positions matching TRBD1. Trimming at V came to 5 bases and at J to 4 bases, leaving 5 bases not matched to a gene. The CDR3 spans 14 residues. CDR1 is MNHEY, CDR2 SVGAGI, per germline. CDR3 region: CASSLLGQGYEQYF. The DNA of the CDR3 is TGTGCCAGCAGTCTCCTGGGACAGGGGTACGAGCAGTACTTC.

The V and J genes are TRBV5-1 and TRBJ2-2, with a weak D call TRBD2 (6 bases). Germline V gives CDR1 SGHRS, CDR2 YFSETQ. The CDR3 is 15 residues long. V lost 2 bases, J lost 4 bases, and 12 bases lay in between. The CDR3 DNA reads TGCGCCAGCAGCTTAGGAGGGCCCGTCACCGGGGAGCTGTTTTTT. Translation: CASSLGGPVTGELFF.

This clone came up a few times. This rearrangement joins TRBV30 to TRBJ1-6, with D uncertain. Looked up from germline, CDR1 is GTSNPN and CDR2 is SVGIG (reference sequence). Trimming stripped 1 base from V and 7 bases from J, with 11 bases between. The CDR3 contains 14 residues. CDR3 in amino acids: CAWSDGVLNSPLHF. The CDR3 DNA reads TGTGCCTGGAGTGACGGGGTCTTGAATTCACCCCTCCACTTT.

The J gene is TRBJ2-2, the V gene TRBV29-1, with D tentatively TRBD2 (5 bases). In germline, CDR1 is SQVTM, CDR2 ANQGSEA. Trimming cost V 4 bases and J 1 base, with 16 bases left between them. The CDR3 covers 16 residues. The CDR3 protein is CSVGTGLAKNTGELFF. The CDR3 DNA reads TGCAGCGTTGGGACTGGGCTAGCTAAGAACACCGGGGAGCTGTTTTTT.

The V gene is TRBV27, the J gene TRBJ2-2; perhaps TRBD1 as D (5 bases). Between the trimmed V and J ends, which lost 8 bases and 5 bases, there was a span of 12 bases. Germline CDR1 is MNHEY and CDR2 is SMNVEV (reference sequence). The CDR3 length is 13 residues. The DNA of the CDR3 is TGTGCCAGCCACAGGTTGGGTACCGGGGAGCTGTTTTTT. Its translation: CASHRLGTGELFF.

The genes are TRBV27 and TRBJ2-1; D perhaps matches TRBD1 (5 bases). This CDR3 region has 15 residues. The ends were cut back, 1 base at V and 6 bases at J, with 13 bases in the middle. Germline V CDR1 and CDR2: MNHEY, SMNVEV (reference sequence). This CDR3 is CASSLYDRSSNEQFF. In DNA, the CDR3 is TGTGCCAGCAGTTTATACGACAGATCTTCCAATGAGCAGTTCTTC.

This chain uses TRBV10-3 with TRBJ2-2, with 7 bases identical to TRBD1. This CDR3 has 15 residues. CDR1 and CDR2 (germline): ENHRY, SYGVKD. V dropped 6 bases and J dropped 3; count of bases not matched to a gene: 7. The CDR3 is CAIRTTGRDTGELFF. DNA of the CDR3: TGTGCCATCAGGACGACAGGGCGGGACACCGGGGAGCTGTTTTTT.

This chain uses TRBV18 with TRBJ2-3; TRBD2 might be the D (5 bases). CDR3 length: 16 amino acids. The V end was cut by 3 bases, the J end by 3 bases, with 16 bases between. Germline values: CDR1 KGHSH, CDR2 LQKENI. This CDR3 is CASSPLLGLATDTQYF. The CDR3 bases are TGTGCCAGCTCACCTTTGCTAGGATTAGCGACAGATACGCAGTATTTT.

V is TRBV7-8 and J is TRBJ2-5; TRBD2 matches at 8 bases. The CDR3 runs to 18 residues. The ends lost 4 bases at V and 5 bases at J; junction bases unmatched: 18. CDR1 and CDR2 (germline): SGHVS, FQNEAQ. The CDR3, as DNA: TGTGCCAGCAGCTCGGAGCGGGAGTGGCATCGGGTGATGGAGACCCAGTACTTC. Protein product: CASSSEREWHRVMETQYF.

This clone was observed a handful of times. This sequence joins TRBV7-3 and TRBJ2-3; 9 nucleotides line up with TRBD2. CDR1 is SGHTA, CDR2 FQGTGA, per germline. The CDR3 is 17 amino acids. J gave up 2 bases and V 2 bases, and 8 bases lay outside the gene matches. CDR3 protein: CASSLFPLAGTTDTQYF. The CDR3 nucleotides read TGTGCCAGCAGCTTATTTCCCCTAGCGGGGACCACAGATACGCAGTATTTT.

The chain couples TRBV10-2 to TRBJ2-7, with a weak D call TRBD1 (6 bases). Germline loops: CDR1 WSHSY, CDR2 SAAADI. Trimming cost V 7 bases and J 2 bases, with 9 bases left between them. CDR3 length equals 12 residues. CDR3 region: CASTGTTYEQYF. DNA of the CDR3: TGCGCCAGCACCGGGACAACCTACGAGCAGTACTTC.

The chain couples TRBV6-5 to TRBJ1-4; 8 bases fit TRBD1. V lost 6 bases and J lost 9; bases outside the gene matches: 6. Germline assignment: CDR1 MNHEY and CDR2 SVGAGI. The CDR3 is 13 residues long. The CDR3 is CASSPGDRQKLFF. The CDR3 bases are TGTGCCAGCAGCCCCGGGGACAGGCAAAAACTGTTTTTT.

The gene calls are TRBV7-3 and TRBJ2-3; a possible D gene is TRBD2 (5 bases). Trimming pared 2 bases from V and 4 bases from J, leaving 13 bases between. The CDR3 has 15 amino acids. Germline V CDR1 and CDR2: SGHTA, FQGTGA. This CDR3 reads CASSLGLAEADTQYF. DNA of the CDR3: TGTGCCAGCAGCTTAGGTCTAGCAGAAGCAGATACGCAGTATTTT.

V and J are TRBV24-1 and TRBJ2-3, with a tentative D call TRBD2 (5 bases). Germline V gene data show CDR1 as KGHDR and CDR2 as SFDVKD. This CDR3 has 15 residues. V lost 5 bases to trimming and J lost 0 bases, with 11 bases between them. CDR3 loop: CATSVREKSTDTQYF. CDR3 coding DNA: TGTGCCACCAGTGTTAGGGAGAAGAGCACAGATACGCAGTATTTT.

V gene TRBV5-4 combines with J gene TRBJ2-1; the match to TRBD2 covers 8 bases. The CDR3 runs 16 residues. V lost 4 bases to trimming and J lost 2 bases; unmatched junction nucleotides: 8. The germline CDR1 and CDR2 sequences are SGHNT and YYREEE (reference sequence). The CDR3 loop is CASSHAGGGPYNEQFF. The CDR3, as DNA: TGTGCCAGCAGCCACGCGGGGGGAGGACCCTACAATGAGCAGTTCTTC.

The genes are TRBV7-2 and TRBJ2-7, with 10 bases fitting TRBD2. CDR1 and CDR2 from the germline V gene are SGHTA and FQGNSA. CDR3 length equals 13 residues. The V gene end was trimmed by 6 bases and the J gene end by 6 bases; junction bases not matched to a gene: 5. In nucleotides, the CDR3 is TGTGCCAGCAGAACAGCGGGAGGGCCCGAGCAGTACTTC. It encodes CASRTAGGPEQYF.

This clone was counted between two and nine times. This chain joins TRBV7-9 and TRBJ2-1; no definite D call. Germline values: CDR1 SEHNR, CDR2 FQNEAQ (reference sequence). Trimming shortened V by 4 bases and J by 5 bases, and 6 bases separated the two germline ends. This CDR3 has 12 residues. CDR3 bases: TGTGCCAGCAGCTCGCCGGACAATGAGCAGTTCTTC. Translating gives CASSSPDNEQFF.